This passage covers 16 T cell receptor beta chains from one sample sequenced in a study of CD8+ T cells in alopecia areata. Isolated RNA was reverse transcribed into cDNA used as the sequencing template. Sequencing was performed with immunoSEQ multiplex PCR; in TCRdb, only in-frame clones are kept and a portion is missing. The sample gives 150,000 to 200,000 clones, approximately 70% of which show up once; roughly 11% is in the top ten. Source: CD8+ T cells sorted from blood, taken at week 0. The receptor source for this set is a human donor with alopecia areata.

The V call is TRBV7-8, the J call TRBJ2-7; a weak D match, TRBD2 (6 bases). Germline V gene data show CDR1 as SGHVS and CDR2 as FQNEAQ. V lost 8 bases and J lost 0, with 17 bases in between. CDR3 length: 15 amino acids. The CDR3 coding sequence is TGTGCCAGCGCATGGTGGAGGGATAACTCCTACGAGCAGTACTTC. Translation: CASAWWRDNSYEQYF.

This clone was seen just once. The chain couples TRBV5-6 to TRBJ2-7, with 10 bases fitting TRBD1. CDR3 length: 14 residues. Germline V lookup: CDR1 SGHDT, CDR2 YYEEEE. The V segment lost 3 bases and the J segment 5 bases; nucleotides outside the gene matches: 5. CDR3 nucleotide sequence: TGTGCCAGCAGCTACGGGACAGGGGATCACGAGCAGTACTTC. Translating it yields CASSYGTGDHEQYF.

The chain couples TRBV6-1 to TRBJ2-3; a weak D match, TRBD1 (6 bases). V was pared by 5 bases and J by 5 bases, with 14 bases between. Looked up from germline, CDR1 is MNHNS and CDR2 is SASEGT. The CDR3 length is 14 residues. Here the CDR3 reads CASSNQGLQDTQYF. CDR3 DNA: TGTGCCAGCAGTAACCAGGGGCTCCAAGATACGCAGTATTTT.

The genes are TRBV7-8 and TRBJ2-2; 9 nucleotides match TRBD1. This CDR3 comprises 16 residues. V gave up 5 bases and J gave up 6 bases; unmatched junction bases: 10. CDR1 and CDR2 from the germline V gene are SGHVS and FQNEAQ. The CDR3 DNA sequence: TGTGCCAGCAGCCAGCGGGACAGGGTGTATCCCGGGGAGCTGTTTTTT. Its translation is CASSQRDRVYPGELFF.

This clone was picked up a small number of times. The V call is TRBV25-1, the J call TRBJ1-1; D is uncertain. Trimming took off 2 bases at V and 3 bases at J, with 4 bases between the two ends. The CDR3 contains 12 residues. Germline V gene data show CDR1 as MGHDK and CDR2 as SYGVNS. CDR3 sequence (DNA): TGTGCCAGCAGTGAAGGGTACACTGAAGCTTTCTTT. Translation: CASSEGYTEAFF.

The V and J genes are TRBV29-1 and TRBJ2-1; no clear D gene. The CDR3 extends over 10 amino acids. V was clipped by 2 bases and J by 9 bases, with 5 bases between them. Germline CDR1 SQVTM, CDR2 ANQGSEA. DNA of the CDR3: TGCAGCGTTGAAAAGGGTGAGCAGTTCTTC. Its protein product is CSVEKGEQFF.

The chain is built from TRBV2 and TRBJ1-1; a weak D match, TRBD1 (5 bases). CDR1 and CDR2 (germline): SNHLY, FYNNEI. V lost 0 bases to trimming and J lost 1 base, with 9 bases between them. The CDR3 loop spans 15 amino acids. The DNA for the CDR3 is TGTGCCAGCAGTGAAGCGTGGACAAGGAACACTGAAGCTTTCTTT. It yields the protein CASSEAWTRNTEAFF.

This chain joins TRBV7-9 and TRBJ2-1, with D perhaps given as TRBD1 or TRBD2 (5 bases each). Germline-derived CDR1 and CDR2 are SEHNR and FQNEAQ (reference sequence). V was cut by 6 bases and J by 8 bases, with 11 bases left in between. The CDR3 consists of 12 residues. The CDR3 spells CASSSGAYEQFF. The CDR3 DNA reads TGTGCCAGCAGTTCCGGGGCTTATGAGCAGTTCTTC.

In its sample, this clone was seen once. This rearrangement joins TRBV5-5 to TRBJ1-2, with 9 bases fitting TRBD1. V trimming: 4 bases; J trimming: 5 bases; junction bases outside the gene matches: 12. The CDR3 covers 16 residues. Germline CDR1 is SGHKS and CDR2 is YYEKEE (reference sequence). The CDR3 reads CASSKPGQGRRYGYTF. The CDR3 DNA follows: TGTGCCAGCAGCAAACCCGGACAGGGGAGGCGATATGGCTACACCTTC. The whole variable domain, filled in from reference TRBV5-5 and TRBJ1-2, reads DAGVTQSPTHLIKTRGQQVTLRCSPISGHKSVSWYQQVLGQGPQFIFQYYEKEERGRGNFPDRFSARQFPNYSSELNVNALLLGDSALYLCASSKPGQGRRYGYTFGSGTRLTVV.

This clone appeared a few times. The chain joins TRBV7-9 to TRBJ2-2; 7 nucleotides line up with TRBD1. Trimming took 5 bases from V and 0 from J; bases not matched to a gene: 12. The CDR3 extends over 18 amino acids. The germline gives CDR1 SEHNR, CDR2 FQNEAQ (reference sequence). Here the CDR3 DNA reads TGTGCCAGCAGCCGCCCTCCGGGACAGATTACGAACACCGGGGAGCTGTTTTTT. The encoded protein is CASSRPPGQITNTGELFF.

The genes are TRBV30 and TRBJ1-4; TRBD1 is a possible D gene (5 bases). The CDR3 contains 15 residues. Germline CDR1 and CDR2: GTSNPN and SVGIG (reference sequence). Trimming pared 3 bases from V and 2 bases from J, leaving 13 bases between. The CDR3 is CAWSGGFATNEKLFF. CDR3 in DNA: TGTGCCTGGAGCGGGGGTTTTGCGACTAATGAAAAACTGTTTTTT.

The gene calls are TRBV6-5 and TRBJ2-2; 7 nucleotides agree with TRBD2. Looked up from germline, CDR1 is MNHEY and CDR2 is SVGAGI. The V gene end was trimmed by 4 bases and the J gene end by 4 bases; junction bases not matched to a gene: 6. CDR3 length: 15 residues. In DNA, the CDR3 is TGTGCCAGCAGTTGGGGACTATCACCCACCGGGGAGCTGTTTTTT. Its translation is CASSWGLSPTGELFF.

The CDR3 protein is CASSWDSYTGELFF. In DNA, the CDR3 is TGCGCCAGCAGCTGGGACTCATACACCGGGGAGCTGTTTTTT. V gene TRBV5-1 combines with J gene TRBJ2-2; D possibly corresponds to TRBD2 (6 bases). CDR1 and CDR2 from the germline V gene are SGHRS and YFSETQ. Trimming removed 3 bases at V and 3 bases at J, with 9 bases between. The CDR3 is 14 amino acids.

V and J are TRBV4-1 and TRBJ2-7; no reliable D call. Germline V CDR1 and CDR2: MGHRA, YSYEKL. This CDR3 has 13 residues. The V and J ends lost 1 base and 4 bases respectively, with 8 bases between them. CDR3 loop: CASSQATRYEQYF. The CDR3 DNA sequence: TGCGCCAGCAGCCAAGCCACAAGATACGAGCAGTACTTC.

Of note for this clone: Other DNA sequences of this sample code for an identical CDR3. The chain uses TRBV30 and TRBJ2-5, with 9 positions matching TRBD2. This CDR3 contains 13 residues. V lost 4 bases and J lost 5; bases outside the gene matches: 5. Looked up from germline, CDR1 is GTSNPN and CDR2 is SVGIG (reference sequence). CDR3 in amino acids: CAWTGLAQETQYF. CDR3 bases: TGTGCCTGGACTGGACTAGCGCAGGAGACCCAGTACTTC.

The V call is TRBV2, the J call TRBJ2-1, with D tentatively TRBD1 (5 bases). The V end was cut by 6 bases, the J end by 2 bases, with 23 bases between. Germline V gene data show CDR1 as SNHLY and CDR2 as FYNNEI. The CDR3 spans 18 residues. CDR3 protein: CASRPPATVMDPYNEQFF. The CDR3 DNA follows: TGTGCCAGCAGACCCCCCGCGACAGTGATGGACCCCTACAATGAGCAGTTCTTC.